This TCR beta chain was observed in a study of human T cells and chemical hapten exposure. Whole-study findings and limits: TCRs above 1 in 1000 frequency stayed constant with DPC sensitization.

Germline-derived CDR1 and CDR2 are SEHNR and FQNEAQ (reference sequence). This CDR3 has 16 amino acids. V was clipped by 0 bases and J by 9 bases, with 15 bases between them. Time point specified: patch test 3, about 24 weeks after DPC sensitization. Treatment defined: therapeutic diphenylcyclopropenone sensitization with weekly scalp DPC. TCRdb itself ran the RACE reads through MiXCR, one entry per CDR3 protein. The sample gives roughly 200,000 distinct CDR3 sequences, around 25% of which show up once; approximately 2.5% is in the top ten. About this clonotype itself: Its target is not known.

The clonotype was recovered from a middle-aged woman with alopecia areata. Some clones in this sample may be carry-over from other donors' samples. Sequences were derived from whole blood, sampled in connection with sensitization to the hapten diphenylcyclopropenone (DPC). The chain recombines TRBV7-9 with TRBJ1-6, with TRBD1 as a possible D gene (5 bases). The DNA for the CDR3 is TGTGCCAGCAGCTTAGCGTCAGGGCAAGGAACTTCACCCCTCCACTTT. As protein: CASSLASGQGTSPLHF.